Each of the 27 T cell receptor beta chains below was sequenced from the same sample in a study of blood T cell repertoires in COVID-19. Generated by immunoSEQ multiplex PCR, the TCRdb table keeps only in-frame clones and is missing some. Found here are 200,000 to 300,000 clones, roughly 87% of them singletons; the top ten hold roughly 3.1%. What was sequenced was peripheral blood. These TCRs come from a man younger than 35 with active or convalescent COVID-19.

The count of this clone is one. The chain combines TRBV27 with TRBJ2-2; unclear D gene. The CDR3 is 14 residues long. Trimming took off 6 bases at V and 4 bases at J, with 12 bases between the two ends. Per germline, CDR1 MNHEY and CDR2 SMNVEV (reference sequence). This chain's CDR3 is CASRRQVVTGELFF. The CDR3 region has the DNA TGTGCCAGCAGACGGCAGGTGGTCACCGGGGAGCTGTTTTTT.

This rearrangement joins TRBV28 to TRBJ1-5, with TRBD1 matching over 10 bases. The CDR3 has 15 amino acids. Per germline, CDR1 MDHEN and CDR2 SYDVKM. V lost 4 bases, J lost 6 bases, and 6 bases stayed unmatched. The CDR3 DNA is TGTGCCAGCAGTTCCGGGACAGGGGACAGTCAGCCCCAGCATTTT. Encoded protein: CASSSGTGDSQPQHF.

This clone was recorded once. V and J are TRBV14 and TRBJ2-7, with 8 bases fitting TRBD1. CDR3 size: 16 residues. The junction had 9 bases not matched to a gene; V was cut back by 1 base and J by 4 bases. Germline CDR1 SGHDN, CDR2 FVKESK. CDR3 sequence reads: CASSQGISRGRYEQYF. The CDR3 region has the DNA TGTGCCAGCAGCCAAGGTATATCCAGGGGGCGGTACGAGCAGTACTTC.

The chain links TRBV6-6 to TRBJ1-5; a possible D gene is TRBD1 (5 bases). Germline V gives CDR1 MNHNY, CDR2 SVGAGI (reference sequence). The CDR3 length is 15 residues. Trimming cost V 8 bases and J 2 bases, with 16 bases left between them. The CDR3 DNA reads as TGTGCCAGCTCTTCCCCCCAGGGCGGCAATCAGCCCCAGCATTTT. Its translation is CASSSPQGGNQPQHF.

The chain carries TRBV5-1 and TRBJ1-6; 10 bases are a match to TRBD1. The germline CDR1 and CDR2 sequences are SGHRS and YFSETQ. CDR3 length equals 16 residues. V lost 4 bases to trimming and J lost 5 bases; unmatched junction nucleotides: 6. The CDR3 DNA sequence: TGCGCCAGCAGCCCCGGACAGGGGGGACATAATTCACCCCTCCACTTT. It is translated as CASSPGQGGHNSPLHF.

This clone was seen only once. V gene TRBV2 combines with J gene TRBJ1-1; possibly TRBD1 for D (5 bases). Per germline, CDR1 SNHLY and CDR2 FYNNEI. The CDR3 covers 14 residues. Between the trimmed V and J ends, which lost 10 bases and 3 bases, there was a span of 18 bases. CDR3 DNA: TGTGCCACCCAGATCGGGGGGAGGTACACTGAAGCTTTCTTT. This sequence encodes CATQIGGRYTEAFF.

V and J are TRBV6-6 and TRBJ1-5; D remains ambiguous. Germline CDR1 MNHNY, CDR2 SVGAGI (reference sequence). The CDR3 contains 16 residues. The V end lost 7 bases, the J end lost 0 bases, and 16 bases lay between the germline ends. The CDR3 DNA reads as TGTGCCAGCACCCTTCGAGGCCAGAATAGCAATCAGCCCCAGCATTTT. Its translation is CASTLRGQNSNQPQHF.

The chain has TRBV6-2 or TRBV6-3 and TRBJ1-1, with D perhaps TRBD1 (6 bases). Trimming shortened V by 4 bases and J by 1 base, and 31 bases separated the two germline ends. Germline loops: CDR1 MNHEY, CDR2 SVGEGT. This CDR3 has 21 residues. The CDR3 sequence: CASSFPPIDEGVRDPNTEAFF. In DNA form, the CDR3 reads TGTGCCAGCAGTTTCCCGCCGATCGACGAGGGGGTCCGGGACCCGAACACTGAAGCTTTCTTT.

The V call is TRBV5-6, the J call TRBJ1-5, with 7 positions matching TRBD1. Germline V CDR1 and CDR2: SGHDT, YYEEEE. V gave up 6 bases and J gave up 5 bases; unmatched junction bases: 11. The CDR3 extends over 15 amino acids. The CDR3 here is CASILTRDRDQPQHF. DNA of the CDR3: TGTGCCAGCATCCTCACCCGGGACAGAGATCAGCCCCAGCATTTT. The full variable domain, rest sourced from reference TRBV5-6 and TRBJ1-5, is DAGVTQSPTHLIKTRGQQVTLRCSPKSGHDTVSWYQQALGQGPQFIFQYYEEEERQRGNFPDRFSGHQFPNYSSELNVNALLLGDSALYLCASILTRDRDQPQHFGDGTRLSIL.

The chain uses TRBV28 and TRBJ1-1; 7 positions agree with TRBD1. The CDR3 consists of 14 residues. Germline loops: CDR1 MDHEN, CDR2 SYDVKM. The V gene end was trimmed by 5 bases and the J gene end by 8 bases; junction bases not matched to a gene: 11. The CDR3 coding sequence is TGTGCCAGCAGTAACCGGGACAGAGATTCCGAAGCTTTCTTT. Amino acid sequence: CASSNRDRDSEAFF.

The CDR3: CATARAGVTDTQYF. The CDR3 nucleotides read TGTGCCACCGCTCGAGCGGGAGTCACAGATACGCAGTATTTT. The V and J genes are TRBV24-1 and TRBJ2-3; TRBD2 matches at 8 bases. V lost 9 bases, J lost 2 bases, and 6 bases stayed unmatched. The germline V gene encodes CDR1 KGHDR and CDR2 SFDVKD. There are 14 residues in the CDR3.

V usage is TRBV18 and J usage is TRBJ1-2; 7 bases match TRBD1. The J segment lost 0 bases and the V segment lost 1 base, leaving 17 bases of the junction unmatched. CDR3 length: 20 amino acids. From germline, CDR1 is KGHSH and CDR2 LQKENI. The DNA for the CDR3 is TGTGCCAGCTCACCACTGGTTCACAGAATGGACAGGAGTACTAACTATGGCTACACCTTC. This translates into CASSPLVHRMDRSTNYGYTF.

The rearrangement joins TRBV7-8 to TRBJ2-7; 7 positions match TRBD1. From germline, CDR1 is SGHVS and CDR2 FQNEAQ. The CDR3 runs 14 residues. The trim removed 1 base at V and 3 bases at J, leaving 3 bases unmatched. The DNA for the CDR3 is TGTGCCAGCAGCTTAGGGGGGACAGTCTACGAGCAGTACTTC. Its translation is CASSLGGTVYEQYF.

The V and J genes are TRBV7-2 and TRBJ1-5, with 7 nucleotides matching TRBD1. Germline values: CDR1 SGHTA, CDR2 FQGNSA. The CDR3 runs 15 residues. V was clipped by 1 base and J by 2 bases; unmatched bases: 2. The CDR3 coding sequence is TGTGCCAGCAGCTTAGACAGGGGTGGCAATCAGCCCCAGCATTTT. Translating gives CASSLDRGGNQPQHF.

The chain joins TRBV5-1 to TRBJ2-5, with D hard to call. Germline CDR1 reads SGHRS; CDR2 reads YFSETQ. The germline V and J ends were trimmed by 4 bases and 4 bases, with 11 bases remaining between them. The CDR3 has 13 residues. This chain's CDR3 is CASSTTILETQYF. In DNA, the CDR3 is TGCGCCAGCAGCACCACAATTCTAGAGACCCAGTACTTC.

The J gene is TRBJ2-1, the V gene TRBV19; 8 bases map to TRBD2. The junction had 10 bases not matched to a gene; V was cut back by 3 bases and J by 9 bases. CDR3 length: 15 residues. The germline V gene encodes CDR1 LNHDA and CDR2 SQIVND (reference sequence). In DNA, the CDR3 is TGTGCCAGTAGTATGGGCGGGGGGCCCTTGTCTGAGCAGTTCTTC. Its protein is CASSMGGGPLSEQFF.

The chain links TRBV27 to TRBJ2-7, with 10 bases that match TRBD1. V lost 8 bases and J lost 3; bases outside the gene matches: 1. Looked up from germline, CDR1 is MNHEY and CDR2 is SMNVEV (reference sequence). The CDR3 spans 12 residues. The CDR3 DNA sequence: TGTGCCAGCCGGACAGGGGGCTACGAGCAGTACTTC. This sequence encodes CASRTGGYEQYF.

This sequence joins TRBV5-5 and TRBJ2-5; no definite D call. The V end lost 2 bases, the J end lost 5 bases, and 4 bases lay between the germline ends. This CDR3 comprises 11 residues. Looked up from germline, CDR1 is SGHKS and CDR2 is YYEKEE (reference sequence). Here the CDR3 DNA reads TGTGCCAGCAGCTTTATGGAGACCCAGTACTTC. Its translation is CASSFMETQYF. Full variable domain (missing parts from reference TRBV5-5 and TRBJ2-5): DAGVTQSPTHLIKTRGQQVTLRCSPISGHKSVSWYQQVLGQGPQFIFQYYEKEERGRGNFPDRFSARQFPNYSSELNVNALLLGDSALYLCASSFMETQYFGPGTRLLVL.

This chain connects TRBV14 to TRBJ1-3; a possible D gene is TRBD1 (5 bases). Germline CDR1 SGHDN, CDR2 FVKESK. V was pared by 7 bases and J by 0 bases, with 10 bases between. The CDR3 consists of 14 residues. CDR3 residues: CASNLGDSGNTIYF. The CDR3 region has the DNA TGTGCCAGCAATTTAGGGGACTCTGGAAACACCATATATTTT.

The chain employs TRBV27 and TRBJ1-5; 9 nucleotides align to TRBD1. Trimming removed 5 bases from V and 5 bases from J; junction bases left unmatched: 4. From germline, CDR1 is MNHEY and CDR2 SMNVEV (reference sequence). This CDR3 region has 14 residues. The DNA of the CDR3 is TGTGCCAGCAGTCCTCGGACAGGGGATCAGCCCCAGCATTTT. Translating it yields CASSPRTGDQPQHF.

This chain links TRBV6-5 with TRBJ2-3; weak D call: TRBD1 (5 bases). Trimming took 1 base from V and 2 from J, leaving 10 bases between them. This CDR3 region has 15 residues. CDR1 is MNHEY, CDR2 SVGAGI, per germline. The CDR3 sequence is CASSYFQGSTDTQYF. The CDR3, as DNA: TGTGCCAGCAGTTACTTTCAGGGATCCACAGATACGCAGTATTTT.

This clone was seen a single time. The chain combines TRBV6-6 with TRBJ2-4; unclear D gene. The germline CDR1 and CDR2 sequences are MNHNY and SVGAGI (reference sequence). The CDR3 extends over 18 amino acids. Trimming removed 5 bases at V and 0 bases at J, with 20 bases between. The DNA of the CDR3 is TGTGCCAGCAGTAGATCAACCTTAGATCCTATAGCCAAAAACATTCAGTACTTC. It encodes CASSRSTLDPIAKNIQYF.

This chain joins TRBV7-3 and TRBJ2-2; 12 bases agree with TRBD2. CDR1 and CDR2 (germline): SGHTA, FQGTGA. V shed 11 bases, J shed 0 bases, and the junction held 13 bases outside the gene matches. The length of the CDR3 is 18 residues. The DNA for the CDR3 is TGTGCCCCCGGGCTAGGGACTAGCGGGCCTACGAACACCGGGGAGCTGTTTTTT. It translates to CAPGLGTSGPTNTGELFF.

The chain couples TRBV27 to TRBJ2-7; 9 bases are a match to TRBD1. J lost 1 base, V lost 2 bases, and 3 bases had no gene match. Germline V CDR1 and CDR2: MNHEY, SMNVEV (reference sequence). The CDR3 sequence is 15 residues long. The CDR3 protein is CASSLGGQGSYEQYF. The CDR3 nucleotides are TGTGCCAGCAGTTTAGGGGGACAGGGTTCCTACGAGCAGTACTTC.

The chain is built from TRBV7-6 and TRBJ2-2; 8 positions match TRBD2. Germline lookup yields CDR1 SGHVS and CDR2 FNYEAQ. The ends lost 1 base at V and 5 bases at J; junction bases unmatched: 6. The CDR3 covers 16 residues. The CDR3 protein is CASSLEPSGRTGELFF. DNA for the CDR3: TGTGCCAGCAGCTTAGAACCCAGCGGGAGAACCGGGGAGCTGTTTTTT.

There are a few counts of this clone. The genes are TRBV5-5 and TRBJ1-2; no reliable D call. CDR3 length: 11 residues. Trimming cost V 8 bases and J 4 bases, with 9 bases left between them. Per the germline V gene, CDR1 is SGHKS and CDR2 is YYEKEE (reference sequence). CDR3 amino acids: CASTSFYGYTF. The CDR3 DNA reads TGTGCCAGTACTAGCTTCTATGGCTACACCTTC.

The rearrangement links TRBV7-2 to TRBJ2-1; TRBD2 aligns across 10 bases. The germline V gene encodes CDR1 SGHTA and CDR2 FQGNSA. The CDR3 is 15 residues long. J lost 8 bases, V lost 5 bases, and 9 bases had no gene match. CDR3 sequence (DNA): TGTGCCAGCAGCATCGCCGGGACTAGCGTTGATGAGCAGTTCTTC. Translating it yields CASSIAGTSVDEQFF.